This T cell receptor beta chain was sequenced in a study of blood T cells in healthy people across ages. The CDR3 sequence is 14 residues long. The germline gives CDR1 DFQATT, CDR2 SNEGSKA (reference sequence). This clonotype was recorded only once. Sample-barcoded 5' priming and a J-beta primer mix drove a second PCR of about 6 to 12 cycles. TCRdb itself ran the 5' RACE reads through MiXCR, one entry per CDR3 protein. This table holds roughly 2 million distinct CDR3 sequences, around 48% found once. The chain has TRBV20-1 and TRBJ2-5; no clear D gene. TRBJ2-1 explains the end of the DNA better; the J call may be wrong. This clonotype was obtained from a woman between 40 and 55 years old in good health. Input material: blood. The CDR3, as DNA: TGCAGTGCTAGACGCGTTCCCATCCAAGAGACCCAGTTCTTC. This gives the protein CSARRVPIQETQFF.